Listed below are T cell receptor beta chains from one sample, sequenced in a study of shared clonotypes between healthy human individuals. The assay was immunoSEQ multiplex PCR, and TCRdb's table has in-frame clones only and misses some. The sample holds a few hundred thousand clones, 70% to 80% seen once. Source material: PBMCs. These receptors were obtained from a woman aged 40 to 50 in good health. Some clones in this sample may be carry-over from other donors' samples. Both conserved end residues are part of each CDR3. D genes are given only for firm matches. A row's size may be missing; if present it is once, few, many or a size class.

J: TRBJ2-1; V: TRBV28; D: TRBD1; size: .; DNA: TGTGCCAGCAGGACAGGGGGCTCCTACAATGAGCAGTTCTTC; CDR3: CASRTGGSYNEQFF
J: TRBJ1-2; V: TRBV27; D: .; size: few; DNA: TGTGCCAGCAGTTTAAGGCGCGGGGCGGGGGGCTACACCTTC; CDR3: CASSLRRGAGGYTF
J: TRBJ2-1; V: TRBV5-4; D: .; size: .; DNA: TGTGCCAGCAGCCCGGACCGGAATGAGCAGTTCTTC; CDR3: CASSPDRNEQFF
J: TRBJ2-5; V: TRBV11-1; D: .; size: .; DNA: TGTGCCAGCAGCTACGGAGAGACCCAGTACTTC; CDR3: CASSYGETQYF
J: TRBJ1-5; V: TRBV19; D: TRBD1; size: .; DNA: TGTGCCAGTAATACAGGGGGAGGCAATCAGCCCCAGCATTTT; CDR3: CASNTGGGNQPQHF
J: TRBJ1-1; V: TRBV6-5; D: TRBD1; size: .; DNA: TGTGCCAGCAGGCGGACAGGGAACACTGAAGCTTTCTTT; CDR3: CASRRTGNTEAFF
J: TRBJ2-1; V: TRBV7-2; D: .; size: .; DNA: TGTGCCAGCAGCTTAGCGGGCAGAAATGAGCAGTTCTTC; CDR3: CASSLAGRNEQFF
J: TRBJ2-5; V: TRBV7-8; D: .; size: .; DNA: TGTGCCAGCAGCTTGAGACTTGGGTCGGGAGTTGGAGAGACCCAGTACTTC; CDR3: CASSLRLGSGVGETQYF
J: TRBJ2-5; V: TRBV2; D: .; size: .; DNA: TGTGCCAGCAGTATATACGACCCCAGGGAGACCCAGTACTTC; CDR3: CASSIYDPRETQYF
J: TRBJ2-5; V: TRBV7-3; D: .; size: .; DNA: TGTGCCAGCAGCCCCCGGGTTGGCGATCAAGAGACCCAGTACTTC; CDR3: CASSPRVGDQETQYF
J: TRBJ2-7; V: TRBV18; D: .; size: once; DNA: TGTGCCAGCTCACCCGGGACCACCCGGAGTGAGCAGTACTTC; CDR3: CASSPGTTRSEQYF